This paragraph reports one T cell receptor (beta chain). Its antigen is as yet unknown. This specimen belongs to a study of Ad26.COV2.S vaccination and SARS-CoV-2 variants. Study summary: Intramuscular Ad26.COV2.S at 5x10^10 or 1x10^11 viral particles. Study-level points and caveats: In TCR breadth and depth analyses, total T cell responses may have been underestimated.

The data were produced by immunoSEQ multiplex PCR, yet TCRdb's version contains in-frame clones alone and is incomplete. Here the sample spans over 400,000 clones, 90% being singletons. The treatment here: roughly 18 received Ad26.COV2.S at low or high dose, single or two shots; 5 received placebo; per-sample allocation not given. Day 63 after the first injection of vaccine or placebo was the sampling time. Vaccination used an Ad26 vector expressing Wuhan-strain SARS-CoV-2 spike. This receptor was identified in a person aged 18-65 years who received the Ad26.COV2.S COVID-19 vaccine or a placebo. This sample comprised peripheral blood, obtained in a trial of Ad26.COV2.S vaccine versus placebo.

The CDR3 loop is CASSPGPGQGYEQYF. DNA of the CDR3: TGTGCCAGTAGTCCAGGGCCGGGACAGGGTTACGAGCAGTACTTC. The genes are TRBV19 and TRBJ2-7; TRBD1 aligns across 9 bases. Germline V gene lookup returns CDR1 LNHDA and CDR2 SQIVND (reference sequence). J gave up 4 bases and V 5 bases, and 9 bases lay outside the gene matches. This CDR3 is 15 amino acids long. Combining the CDR3 with reference TRBV19 and TRBJ2-7 gives the whole variable domain DGGITQSPKYLFRKEGQNVTLSCEQNLNHDAMYWYRQDPGQGLRLIYYSQIVNDFQKGDIAEGYSVSREKKESFPLTVTSAQKNPTAFYLCASSPGPGQGYEQYFGPGTRLTVT.